This passage covers 23 T cell receptor beta chains from one sample sequenced in a study of OX40 agonist ivuxolimab in advanced cancers. Libraries were prepared by immunoSEQ multiplex PCR; TCRdb keeps only in-frame clonotypes and omits some of them. The sample has roughly 61,000 clones, around nine tenths seen once. This sample comprised CD4+ or CD8+ T cells sorted from blood, obtained in a trial of the OX40 agonist ivuxolimab. Source of these receptors: an adult with an advanced solid tumor such as melanoma, head and neck, liver or kidney cancer.

The chain couples TRBV28 to TRBJ1-1; the D gene is possibly TRBD1 (6 bases). The CDR3 covers 14 residues. Germline V gives CDR1 MDHEN, CDR2 SYDVKM. V lost 4 bases to trimming and J lost 5 bases, with 14 bases between them. The CDR3 DNA follows: TGTGCCAGCAGTTGGGGGGGCGAGAGGACTGAAGCTTTCTTT. Translated, it gives CASSWGGERTEAFF. The variable domain in full, with the rest retrieved from reference TRBV28 and TRBJ1-1, is DVKVTQSSRYLVKRTGEKVFLECVQDMDHENMFWYRQDPGLGLRLIYFSYDVKMKEKGDIPEGYSVSREKKERFSLILESASTNQTSMYLCASSWGGERTEAFFGQGTRLTVV.

The chain joins TRBV5-4 to TRBJ2-5, with D unresolved. Germline V CDR1 and CDR2: SGHNT, YYREEE (reference sequence). This CDR3 region has 14 residues. Trimming left V 0 bases short and J 2 bases short, with 8 bases between. DNA of the CDR3: TGTGCCAGCAGCTTGGACGTGAGACAAGAGACCCAGTACTTC. This codes for CASSLDVRQETQYF.

The chain is built from TRBV2 and TRBJ1-5; tentatively, D is TRBD1 (5 bases). CDR1 is SNHLY, CDR2 FYNNEI, per germline. The CDR3 has 14 amino acids. V was cut by 6 bases and J by 7 bases, with 16 bases left in between. The CDR3 DNA reads as TGTGCCAGCAGCCAGGATACCCAGGGACAGCCCCAGCATTTT. As protein: CASSQDTQGQPQHF.

The chain joins TRBV5-4 to TRBJ1-2; D might be TRBD1 (5 bases). This CDR3 is 14 amino acids long. V lost 4 bases to trimming and J lost 7 bases, with 17 bases between them. Germline V gene lookup returns CDR1 SGHNT and CDR2 YYREEE (reference sequence). The CDR3 DNA reads as TGTGCCAGCAGCCCACGGGAGGGGTCACTTGGCTACACCTTC. Translated, it gives CASSPREGSLGYTF.

The gene calls are TRBV5-1 and TRBJ1-1, with TRBD1 identical over 11 bases. Germline loops: CDR1 SGHRS, CDR2 YFSETQ. With 4 bases clipped from V and 6 bases from J, the junction kept 2 bases outside the gene matches. The CDR3 runs 13 residues. The CDR3: CASSVGQGAEAFF. The CDR3 DNA is TGCGCCAGCAGCGTGGGACAGGGGGCTGAAGCTTTCTTT.

This chain connects TRBV11-2 to TRBJ2-2, with 7 bases aligning to TRBD1. Germline V gene lookup returns CDR1 SGHAT and CDR2 FQNNGV. The V segment lost 3 bases and the J segment 7 bases; nucleotides outside the gene matches: 5. There are 14 residues in the CDR3. In DNA form, the CDR3 reads TGTGCCAGCAGCTTTAGGGGGCAGGGCGGGGAGCTGTTTTTT. Its protein product is CASSFRGQGGELFF.

The chain uses TRBV7-3 and TRBJ2-6; no definite D call. V gave up 7 bases and J gave up 3 bases, with 13 bases separating them. Per germline, CDR1 SGHTA and CDR2 FQGTGA. This CDR3 has 15 residues. The CDR3 loop reads CASNPGAGGANVLTF. The CDR3 nucleotides are TGTGCCAGCAACCCCGGTGCTGGTGGGGCCAACGTCCTGACTTTC.

J is TRBJ2-1 and V is TRBV5-1, with 10 bases that match TRBD1. The trim removed 4 bases at V and 1 base at J, leaving 2 bases unmatched. The germline V gene encodes CDR1 SGHRS and CDR2 YFSETQ. The CDR3 length is 15 residues. CDR3 in DNA: TGCGCCAGCAGCCCGGGACAGGGGTCCTACAATGAGCAGTTCTTC. It encodes CASSPGQGSYNEQFF.

This clone was detected only a few times. As DNA, the CDR3 is TGTGCCAGCAGCCTCATGGGGACGGATGAAGCTTTCTTT. It translates to CASSLMGTDEAFF. This chain joins TRBV7-3 and TRBJ1-1; D is possibly TRBD1 (5 bases). The germline gives CDR1 SGHTA, CDR2 FQGTGA. The ends were cut back, 5 bases at V and 7 bases at J, with 14 bases in the middle. There are 13 residues in the CDR3. Variable domain in full (rest from reference TRBV7-3 and TRBJ1-1): GAGVSQTPSNKVTEKGKYVELRCDPISGHTALYWYRQSLGQGPEFLIYFQGTGAADDSGLPNDRFFAVRPEGSVSTLKIQRTERGDSAVYLCASSLMGTDEAFFGQGTRLTVV.

J is TRBJ2-1 and V is TRBV11-2; TRBD2 matches 8 bases. CDR3 length: 17 amino acids. Losses at the gene ends were 0 bases for V and 2 bases for J; bases not matched to a gene: 6. Germline V gives CDR1 SGHAT, CDR2 FQNNGV. Written as DNA, the CDR3 is TGTGCCAGCAGCTTAGATCTCACGGGGGGGGCCTACAATGAGCAGTTCTTC. It codes for CASSLDLTGGAYNEQFF. The full variable domain, with the rest looked up from reference TRBV11-2 and TRBJ2-1, is EAGVAQSPRYKIIEKRQSVAFWCNPISGHATLYWYQQILGQGPKLLIQFQNNGVVDDSQLPKDRFSAERLKGVDSTLKIQPAKLEDSAVYLCASSLDLTGGAYNEQFFGPGTRLTVL.

The chain joins TRBV20-1 to TRBJ2-7; D remains unclear. Germline V gene sequence: CDR1 DFQATT, CDR2 SNEGSKA (reference sequence). This CDR3 has 11 residues. Between the trimmed V and J ends, which lost 6 bases and 3 bases, there was a span of 9 bases. The DNA for the CDR3 is TGCAGTGCCGCGGACCGCTACGAGCAGTACTTC. Encoded protein: CSAADRYEQYF.

The rearrangement links TRBV20-1 to TRBJ2-3; D is ambiguous. CDR1 is DFQATT and CDR2 is SNEGSKA in the germline V gene (reference sequence). The CDR3 has 11 amino acids. Between the trimmed V and J ends, which lost 5 bases and 9 bases, there was a span of 12 bases. The CDR3: CSARTQLTQYF. DNA of the CDR3: TGCAGTGCTCGGACCCAATTGACGCAGTATTTT.

The V and J genes are TRBV9 and TRBJ1-2, with D unclear. V gave up 5 bases and J gave up 8 bases, with 19 bases separating them. This CDR3 has 14 residues. Germline V gene data show CDR1 as SGDLS and CDR2 as YYNGEE. The CDR3 sequence is CASRLSPGSGGYTF. The CDR3 region has the DNA TGTGCCAGCAGACTCTCCCCGGGGTCGGGAGGCTACACCTTC.

The chain couples TRBV4-1 to TRBJ1-1; 9 nucleotides agree with TRBD1. This CDR3 region has 15 residues. Germline assignment: CDR1 MGHRA and CDR2 YSYEKL. Trimming at V came to 6 bases and at J to 1 base, leaving 6 bases not matched to a gene. CDR3 residues: CASRMGQGQNTEAFF. The CDR3 DNA reads as TGCGCCAGCAGAATGGGACAGGGCCAGAACACTGAAGCTTTCTTT.

V usage is TRBV2 and J usage is TRBJ2-3; 11 nucleotides match TRBD2. Germline assignment: CDR1 SNHLY and CDR2 FYNNEI. This CDR3 has 15 residues. V was pared by 6 bases and J by 1 base, with 3 bases of the junction left unmatched. CDR3 residues: CASREGLAGTDTQYF. The CDR3 coding sequence is TGTGCCAGCAGGGAGGGACTAGCGGGCACAGATACGCAGTATTTT.

The V call is TRBV6-6, the J call TRBJ1-2; 7 nucleotides agree with TRBD1. This CDR3 has 16 amino acids. Germline lookup yields CDR1 MNHNY and CDR2 SVGAGI (reference sequence). The trim removed 8 bases at V and 1 base at J, leaving 13 bases unmatched. This chain's CDR3 is CASRQSGRGVNYGYTF. In nucleotides, the CDR3 is TGTGCCAGCCGCCAGTCGGGCAGGGGGGTTAACTATGGCTACACCTTC.

The V gene is TRBV7-6, the J gene TRBJ2-3; perhaps TRBD2 as D (5 bases). V was trimmed by 0 bases and J by 0 bases, leaving 7 bases between them. Per the germline V gene, CDR1 is SGHVS and CDR2 is FNYEAQ. The CDR3 sequence is 15 residues long. The CDR3 reads CASSLAPGSTDTQYF. In DNA, the CDR3 is TGTGCCAGCAGCTTAGCTCCGGGAAGCACAGATACGCAGTATTTT.

The chain employs TRBV10-3 and TRBJ2-1, with TRBD2 matching 9 bases. Per germline, CDR1 ENHRY and CDR2 SYGVKD. V lost 10 bases to trimming and J lost 11 bases; unmatched junction nucleotides: 12. This CDR3 has 13 residues. The CDR3 protein is CATAPGTSSKQFF. For the CDR3, the DNA is TGTGCCACCGCTCCCGGGACTAGCTCCAAGCAGTTCTTC.

The chain combines TRBV29-1 with TRBJ2-1, with D perhaps matching TRBD1 (5 bases). V was trimmed by 8 bases and J by 7 bases, leaving 15 bases between them. In germline, CDR1 is SQVTM, CDR2 ANQGSEA. The CDR3 contains 12 residues. The CDR3, as DNA: TGCAGCTCCAGACAGTCGATAAATGAGCAGTTCTTC. It specifies CSSRQSINEQFF.

This sequence joins TRBV7-8 and TRBJ2-5, with 10 bases fitting TRBD2. J was trimmed by 2 bases and V by 5 bases; bases with no gene match: 8. The CDR3 has 16 residues. Germline V gene sequence: CDR1 SGHVS, CDR2 FQNEAQ. The CDR3 nucleotides are TGTGCCAGCAGCCCAGGACTAGCGGTGGGTCAAGAGACCCAGTACTTC. Translation: CASSPGLAVGQETQYF.

This clone appeared a single time. The rearrangement joins TRBV6-1 to TRBJ1-2; D gene ambiguous. CDR1 and CDR2 (germline): MNHNS, SASEGT. The CDR3 runs to 14 residues. Trimming took off 8 bases at V and 1 base at J, with 14 bases between the two ends. The CDR3 reads CASWEGGGNYGYTF. The CDR3 coding sequence is TGTGCCAGCTGGGAAGGCGGCGGTAACTATGGCTACACCTTC.

J is TRBJ1-1 and V is TRBV18; a possible D gene is TRBD1 (5 bases). Trimming took 6 bases from V and 4 from J, leaving 18 bases between them. CDR1 is KGHSH and CDR2 is LQKENI in the germline V gene. The CDR3 is 15 amino acids. CDR3 sequence: CASSPGLLRGTEAFF. The CDR3 coding sequence is TGTGCCAGCTCTCCAGGTCTTCTAAGGGGCACTGAAGCTTTCTTT.

The chain uses TRBV2 and TRBJ2-6; D possibly uses TRBD1 or TRBD2 (6 bases each). CDR3 size: 17 residues. Per the germline V gene, CDR1 is SNHLY and CDR2 is FYNNEI. V was shortened by 4 bases and J by 0 bases, with 13 bases between the two germline ends. The CDR3, as DNA: TGTGCCAGCAGTGGGGGGGCAGGTAACTCTGGGGCCAACGTCCTGACTTTC. The encoded protein is CASSGGAGNSGANVLTF.